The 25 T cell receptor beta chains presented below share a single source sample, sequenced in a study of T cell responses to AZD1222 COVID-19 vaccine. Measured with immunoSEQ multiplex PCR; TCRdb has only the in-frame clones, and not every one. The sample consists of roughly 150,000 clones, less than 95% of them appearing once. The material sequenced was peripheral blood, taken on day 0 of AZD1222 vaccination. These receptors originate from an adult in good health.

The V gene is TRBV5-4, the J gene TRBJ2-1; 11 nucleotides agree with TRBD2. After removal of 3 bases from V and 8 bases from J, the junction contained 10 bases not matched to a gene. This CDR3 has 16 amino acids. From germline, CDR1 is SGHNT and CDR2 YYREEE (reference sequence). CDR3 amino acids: CASSSLLAGVSHEQFF. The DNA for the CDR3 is TGTGCCAGCAGCTCCCTACTAGCGGGAGTTTCTCATGAGCAGTTCTTC. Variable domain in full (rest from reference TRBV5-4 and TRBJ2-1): ETGVTQSPTHLIKTRGQQVTLRCSSQSGHNTVSWYQQALGQGPQFIFQYYREEENGRGNFPPRFSGLQFPNYSSELNVNALELDDSALYLCASSSLLAGVSHEQFFGPGTRLTVL.

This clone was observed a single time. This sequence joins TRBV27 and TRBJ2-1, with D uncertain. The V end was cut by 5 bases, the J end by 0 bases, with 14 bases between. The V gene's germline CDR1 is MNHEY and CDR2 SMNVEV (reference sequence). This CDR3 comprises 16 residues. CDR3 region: CASSGRSISSYNEQFF. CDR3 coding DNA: TGTGCCAGCAGTGGCAGGTCCATAAGCTCCTACAATGAGCAGTTCTTC.

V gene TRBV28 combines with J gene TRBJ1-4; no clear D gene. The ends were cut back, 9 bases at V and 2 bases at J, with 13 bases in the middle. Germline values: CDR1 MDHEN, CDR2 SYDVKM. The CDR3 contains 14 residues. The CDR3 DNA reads TGTGCCAGTCACCCTCGTTCGACTAATGAAAAACTGTTTTTT. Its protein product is CASHPRSTNEKLFF.

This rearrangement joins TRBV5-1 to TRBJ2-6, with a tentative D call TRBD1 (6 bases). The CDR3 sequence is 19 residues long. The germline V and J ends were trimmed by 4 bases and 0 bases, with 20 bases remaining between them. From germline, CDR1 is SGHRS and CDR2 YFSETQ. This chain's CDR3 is CASSLPTGIDVSGANVLTF. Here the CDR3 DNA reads TGCGCCAGCAGCCTCCCCACAGGGATCGACGTCTCTGGGGCCAACGTCCTGACTTTC.

The CDR3 coding sequence is TGTGCCATCCAGCTTAGGAGGTCCGGACGTCTGAACACTGAAGCTTTCTTT. It specifies CAIQLRRSGRLNTEAFF. The rearrangement uses TRBV11-2 and TRBJ1-1; no reliable D call. CDR1 and CDR2 (germline): SGHAT, FQNNGV. The CDR3 extends over 17 amino acids. The V end was cut by 10 bases, the J end by 0 bases, with 24 bases between.

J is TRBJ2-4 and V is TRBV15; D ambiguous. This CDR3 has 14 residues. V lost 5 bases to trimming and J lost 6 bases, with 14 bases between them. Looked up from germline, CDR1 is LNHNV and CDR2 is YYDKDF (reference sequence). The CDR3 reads CATSRKMERNIQYF. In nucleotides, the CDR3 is TGTGCCACCAGCCGTAAAATGGAAAGAAACATTCAGTACTTC. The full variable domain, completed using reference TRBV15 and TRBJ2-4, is DAMVIQNPRYQVTQFGKPVTLSCSQTLNHNVMYWYQQKSSQAPKLLFHYYDKDFNNEADTPDNFQSRRPNTSFCFLDIRSPGLGDTAMYLCATSRKMERNIQYFGAGTRLSVL.

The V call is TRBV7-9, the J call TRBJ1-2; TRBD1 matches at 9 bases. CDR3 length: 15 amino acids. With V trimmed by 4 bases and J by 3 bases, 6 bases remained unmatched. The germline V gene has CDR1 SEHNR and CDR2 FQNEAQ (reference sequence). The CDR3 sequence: CASSSPGTGHYGYTF. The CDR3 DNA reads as TGTGCCAGCAGCTCCCCAGGGACAGGGCACTATGGCTACACCTTC.

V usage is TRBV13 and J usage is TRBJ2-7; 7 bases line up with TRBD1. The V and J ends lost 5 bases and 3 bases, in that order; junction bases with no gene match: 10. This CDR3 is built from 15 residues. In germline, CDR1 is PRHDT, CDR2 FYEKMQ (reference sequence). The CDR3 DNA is TGTGCCAGCAGCCGAAGGACAGGTTATAACTACGAGCAGTACTTC. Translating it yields CASSRRTGYNYEQYF.

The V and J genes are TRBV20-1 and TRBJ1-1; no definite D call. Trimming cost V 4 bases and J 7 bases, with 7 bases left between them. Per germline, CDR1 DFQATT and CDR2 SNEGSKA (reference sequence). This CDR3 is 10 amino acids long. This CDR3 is CSATRNEAFF. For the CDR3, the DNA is TGCAGTGCTACGCGTAATGAAGCTTTCTTT.

The CDR3 is CASSRAAGQGARNTEAFF. CDR3 nucleotides: TGTGCCAGCAGCCGGGCGGCGGGACAGGGGGCGAGGAACACTGAAGCTTTCTTT. The chain couples TRBV4-2 to TRBJ1-1; 12 bases fit TRBD1. The CDR3 totals 18 residues. With V trimmed by 4 bases and J by 1 base, 10 bases remained unmatched. Germline CDR1 is LGHNA and CDR2 is YNFKEQ.

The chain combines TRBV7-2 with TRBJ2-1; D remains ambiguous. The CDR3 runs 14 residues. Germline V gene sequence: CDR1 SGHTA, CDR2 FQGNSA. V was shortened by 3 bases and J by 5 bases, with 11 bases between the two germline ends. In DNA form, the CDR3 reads TGTGCCAGCAGCTTTAACCTGGGTAACAATGAGCAGTTCTTC. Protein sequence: CASSFNLGNNEQFF.

CDR3: CASGSPGQGAIARTEAFF. CDR3 sequence (DNA): TGTGCCAGCGGATCGCCGGGACAGGGGGCAATCGCGAGGACTGAAGCTTTCTTT. This rearrangement joins TRBV2 to TRBJ1-1, with 12 bases lining up with TRBD1. CDR1 is SNHLY and CDR2 is FYNNEI in the germline V gene. The CDR3 totals 18 residues. Trimming took 8 bases from V and 5 from J; bases not matched to a gene: 18.

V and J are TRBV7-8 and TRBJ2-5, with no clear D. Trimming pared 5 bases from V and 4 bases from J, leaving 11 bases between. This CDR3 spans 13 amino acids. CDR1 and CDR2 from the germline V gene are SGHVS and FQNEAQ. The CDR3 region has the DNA TGTGCCAGCAGCCCGCGGCGGAGAGAGACCCAGTACTTC. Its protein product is CASSPRRRETQYF.

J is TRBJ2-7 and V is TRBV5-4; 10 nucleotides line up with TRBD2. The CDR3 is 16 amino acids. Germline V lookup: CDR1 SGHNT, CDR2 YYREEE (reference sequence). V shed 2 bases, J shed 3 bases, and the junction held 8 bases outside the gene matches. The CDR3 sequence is CASSFGRSGGDYEQYF. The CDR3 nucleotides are TGTGCCAGCAGCTTTGGTCGCAGCGGGGGGGACTACGAGCAGTACTTC.

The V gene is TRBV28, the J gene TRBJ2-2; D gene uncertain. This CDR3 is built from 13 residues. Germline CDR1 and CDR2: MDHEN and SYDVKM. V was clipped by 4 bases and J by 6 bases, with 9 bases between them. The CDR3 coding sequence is TGTGCCAGCAGTTCGGGTGAGGCCGGGGAGCTGTTTTTT. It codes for CASSSGEAGELFF.

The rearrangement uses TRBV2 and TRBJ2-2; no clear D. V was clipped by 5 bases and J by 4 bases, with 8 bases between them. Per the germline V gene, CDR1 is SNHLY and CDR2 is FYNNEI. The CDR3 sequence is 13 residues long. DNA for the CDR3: TGTGCCAGCAGTCCCAGTCCCACCGGGGAGCTGTTTTTT. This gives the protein CASSPSPTGELFF.

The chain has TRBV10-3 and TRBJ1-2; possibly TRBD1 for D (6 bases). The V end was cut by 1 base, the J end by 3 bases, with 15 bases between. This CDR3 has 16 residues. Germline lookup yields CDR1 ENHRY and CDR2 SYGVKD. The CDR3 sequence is CAISELRGGSDYGYTF. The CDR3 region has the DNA TGTGCCATCAGTGAGTTGAGGGGGGGGTCCGACTATGGCTACACCTTC.

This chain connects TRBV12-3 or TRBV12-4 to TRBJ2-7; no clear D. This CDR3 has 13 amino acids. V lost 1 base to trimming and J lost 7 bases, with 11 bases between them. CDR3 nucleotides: TGTGCCAGCAGTTTAGTGGGCCCGCGGGAGCAGTACTTC. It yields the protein CASSLVGPREQYF.

CDR3 protein: CASSELLYEQYF. The CDR3 DNA sequence: TGTGCCAGCAGTGAACTCTTGTACGAGCAGTACTTC. The V and J genes are TRBV6-1 and TRBJ2-7, with unresolved D. The CDR3 totals 12 residues. Trimming took off 2 bases at V and 4 bases at J, with 6 bases between the two ends. Germline V lookup: CDR1 MNHNS, CDR2 SASEGT.

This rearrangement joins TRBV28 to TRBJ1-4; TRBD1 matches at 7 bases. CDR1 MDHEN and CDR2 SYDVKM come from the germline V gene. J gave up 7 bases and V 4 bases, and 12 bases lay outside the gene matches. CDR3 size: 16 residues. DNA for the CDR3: TGTGCCAGCAGTTCCCCCCGACAGGGAGGAAGTGAAAAACTGTTTTTT. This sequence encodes CASSSPRQGGSEKLFF. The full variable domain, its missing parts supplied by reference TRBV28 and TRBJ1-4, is DVKVTQSSRYLVKRTGEKVFLECVQDMDHENMFWYRQDPGLGLRLIYFSYDVKMKEKGDIPEGYSVSREKKERFSLILESASTNQTSMYLCASSSPRQGGSEKLFFGSGTQLSVL.

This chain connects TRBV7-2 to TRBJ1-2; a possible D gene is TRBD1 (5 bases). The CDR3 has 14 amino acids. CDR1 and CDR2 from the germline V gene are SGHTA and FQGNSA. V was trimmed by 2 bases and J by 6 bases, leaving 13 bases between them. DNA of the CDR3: TGTGCCAGCAGCTTAAGACGTAAACAGGATGGCTACACCTTC. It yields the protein CASSLRRKQDGYTF.

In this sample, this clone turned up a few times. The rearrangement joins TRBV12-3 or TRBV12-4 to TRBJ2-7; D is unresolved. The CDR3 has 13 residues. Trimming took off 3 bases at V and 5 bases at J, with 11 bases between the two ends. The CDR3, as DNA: TGTGCCAGCAGTTTGTTACCAGTGCACGAGCAGTACTTC. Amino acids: CASSLLPVHEQYF.

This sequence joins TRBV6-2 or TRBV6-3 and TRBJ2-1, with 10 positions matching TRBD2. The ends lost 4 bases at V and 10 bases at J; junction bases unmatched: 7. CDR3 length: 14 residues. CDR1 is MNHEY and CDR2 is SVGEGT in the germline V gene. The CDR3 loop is CASSLASGSFEQFF. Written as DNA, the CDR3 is TGTGCCAGCAGTTTGGCTAGCGGGAGCTTCGAGCAGTTCTTC.

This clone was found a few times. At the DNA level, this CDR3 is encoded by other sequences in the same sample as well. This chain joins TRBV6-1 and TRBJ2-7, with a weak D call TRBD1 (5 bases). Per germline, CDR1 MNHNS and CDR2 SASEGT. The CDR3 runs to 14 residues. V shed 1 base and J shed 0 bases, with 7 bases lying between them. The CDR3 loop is CASSEGDSSYEQYF. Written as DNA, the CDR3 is TGTGCCAGCAGTGAAGGTGACAGCTCCTACGAGCAGTACTTC.

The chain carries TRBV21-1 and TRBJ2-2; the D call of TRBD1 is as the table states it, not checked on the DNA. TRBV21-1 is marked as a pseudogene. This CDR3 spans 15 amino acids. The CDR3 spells CASSGGQTNTGELFF. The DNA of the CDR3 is TGTGCCAGCAGCGGGGGACAGACGAACACCGGGGAGCTGTTTTTT.